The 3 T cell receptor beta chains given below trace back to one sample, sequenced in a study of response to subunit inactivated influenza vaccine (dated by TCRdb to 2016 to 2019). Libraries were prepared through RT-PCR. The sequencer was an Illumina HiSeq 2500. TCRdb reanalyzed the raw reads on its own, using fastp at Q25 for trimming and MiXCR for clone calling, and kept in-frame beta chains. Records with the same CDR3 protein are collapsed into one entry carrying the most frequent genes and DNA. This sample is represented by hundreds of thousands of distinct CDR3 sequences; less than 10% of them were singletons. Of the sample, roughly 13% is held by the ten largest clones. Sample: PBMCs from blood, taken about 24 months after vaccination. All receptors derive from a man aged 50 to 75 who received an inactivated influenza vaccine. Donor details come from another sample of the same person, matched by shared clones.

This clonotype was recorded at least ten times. CDR3 coding DNA: TGTGCCAGCAGCCCGACAGGGTCAAATCAGCCCCAGCATTTT. This encodes CASSPTGSNQPQHF. V and J are TRBV12-3 or TRBV12-4 and TRBJ1-5, with 7 bases lining up with TRBD1. The CDR3 consists of 14 residues. J was trimmed by 4 bases and V by 6 bases; bases with no gene match: 6.

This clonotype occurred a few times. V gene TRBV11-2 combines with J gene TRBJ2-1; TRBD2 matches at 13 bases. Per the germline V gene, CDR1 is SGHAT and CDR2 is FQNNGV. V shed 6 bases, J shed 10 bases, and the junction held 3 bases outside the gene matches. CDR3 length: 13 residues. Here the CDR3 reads CASRLAGGVEQFF. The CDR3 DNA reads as TGTGCCAGCAGACTAGCGGGGGGGGTGGAGCAGTTCTTC. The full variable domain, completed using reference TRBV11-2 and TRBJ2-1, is EAGVAQSPRYKIIEKRQSVAFWCNPISGHATLYWYQQILGQGPKLLIQFQNNGVVDDSQLPKDRFSAERLKGVDSTLKIQPAKLEDSAVYLCASRLAGGVEQFFGPGTRLTVL.

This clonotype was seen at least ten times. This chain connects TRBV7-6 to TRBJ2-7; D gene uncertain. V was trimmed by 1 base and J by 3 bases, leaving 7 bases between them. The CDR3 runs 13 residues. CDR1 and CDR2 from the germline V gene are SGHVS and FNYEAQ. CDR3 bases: TGTGCCAGCAGCTTAGGGTTGGGCTACGAGCAGTACTTC. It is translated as CASSLGLGYEQYF.